This T cell receptor (beta chain) was documented in a study of vaccination effects on CD4 cells after COVID-19. Overall study: It was a median of 72 days after the second dose that post-vaccine samples were obtained. They grew approximately 2.1 million PBMC in each well, adding around 10 IU/ml IL-2 and 8 to 10 ug/ml peptides.

Profiling relied on immunoSEQ multiplex PCR, and the TCRdb table lists in-frame clones only, not all of them. The profile shows around 62,000 clones, 74% of them singletons. Overall study findings and caveats: Early post-infection timepoints were missing from the study, which also had few convalescent patients.

At the end of 10 days of culture, CD4+ T cells were isolated. As their vaccination, participants received two doses of either BNT162b2 or mRNA-1273. Among the vaccine recipients, none had a prior SARS-CoV-2 infection, and nucleocapsid antibodies were negative. This clone has only a few counts. The target antigen is unknown. CDR1 is SGHVS and CDR2 is FNYEAQ in the germline V gene. V was pared by 2 bases and J by 1 base, with 8 bases of the junction left unmatched. The CDR3 runs 18 residues. The chain recombines TRBV7-6 with TRBJ2-2, with TRBD2 matching 9 bases. The starting material was CD4+ T cells from PBMCs cultured without peptide, obtained after COVID-19 vaccination. The clonotype was recovered from a human donor who received a COVID-19 vaccine. CDR3 nucleotides: TGTGCCAGCAGCTTAAGTCCCGGGACTAGCTTGAACACCGGGGAGCTGTTTTTT. Amino acids: CASSLSPGTSLNTGELFF.